Shown below are 5 T cell receptor beta chains from a single sample sequenced in a study of cytomegalovirus exposure and HLA in healthy donors. In the PCR, 60 Vbeta and 13 Jbeta primers were used. Only in-frame clones appear in the TCRdb table, and some are missing; sequencing was by immunoSEQ multiplex PCR. The sample consists of around 150,000 clones, just under 80% of them appearing once. Input material: PBMCs. The receptor source for this set is a man aged 25 to 40 in good health and CMV-seronegative.

The chain recombines TRBV29-1 with TRBJ2-5, with 7 bases fitting TRBD1. Judging by the DNA end, TRBJ2-7 fits better; the J call may be wrong. This CDR3 has 12 residues. Germline assignment: CDR1 SQVTM and CDR2 ANQGSEA. The DNA for the CDR3 is TGCAGCGTTGGACAGGGTGGCCACGAGCAGTACTTC. It codes for CSVGQGGHEQYF.

This clone was seen a single time. The V call is TRBV6-1, the J call TRBJ1-1; D perhaps matches TRBD1 (6 bases). This CDR3 region has 13 residues. V shed 8 bases and J shed 7 bases, with 17 bases lying between them. Germline lookup yields CDR1 MNHNS and CDR2 SASEGT. Here the CDR3 reads CASRRDTVGEAFF. The CDR3 DNA follows: TGTGCCAGCCGCCGGGACACAGTAGGTGAAGCTTTCTTT.

The CDR3 reads CASSIPQGDTEAFF. The CDR3 bases are TGTGCCAGTAGTATCCCGCAGGGGGATACTGAAGCTTTCTTT. This chain joins TRBV19 and TRBJ1-1; 7 bases align to TRBD1. Germline V CDR1 and CDR2: LNHDA, SQIVND (reference sequence). Trimming cost V 3 bases and J 5 bases; bases outside gene matches: 6. This CDR3 is 14 amino acids long.

This clone was counted only a few times. This rearrangement joins TRBV7-8 to TRBJ2-7; 9 bases align to TRBD1. This CDR3 spans 15 amino acids. V shed 9 bases and J 7 bases; nucleotides not matched to a gene: 16. The germline gives CDR1 SGHVS, CDR2 FQNEAQ. Written as DNA, the CDR3 is TGTGCCAGTAAGGATTCAGGCGGACAGGGGTGGGAGCAGTACTTC. Residues: CASKDSGGQGWEQYF.

V gene TRBV6-7 combines with J gene TRBJ2-6, with D hard to call. TRBV6-7 is given ORF status, its function remaining uncertain. The germline V and J ends were trimmed by 8 bases and 0 bases, with 23 bases remaining between them. The CDR3 length is 19 residues. CDR3 nucleotide sequence: TGTGCCAGCCACGCGATGTTCGATAGCCGACCCTCTGGGGCCAACGTCCTGACTTTC. As protein: CASHAMFDSRPSGANVLTF.